This T cell receptor (beta chain) came from a study of cytomegalovirus exposure and HLA in healthy donors. Study-level findings and limits: Analyzed later, association rates of TCRs varied across HLA loci, with DRB1 most and HLA-C fewest.

This clone occurred a few times. Its antigen is unknown. 13 Jbeta primers and 60 Vbeta primers were used for the PCR. This table comes from immunoSEQ multiplex PCR, and its TCRdb copy is limited to in-frame clones, with some not included. Among about 160,000 clones listed, about 71% were seen once. Germline-derived CDR1 and CDR2 are SGHTA and FQGNSA. CDR3 length: 14 amino acids. J gave up 5 bases and V 5 bases, and 6 bases lay outside the gene matches. The sample comprised PBMCs. V usage is TRBV7-2 and J usage is TRBJ1-5; 7 bases agree with TRBD1. The TCR was taken from a man between 45 and 60 years old in good health and CMV-seronegative. The CDR3 DNA follows: TGTGCCAGCAGCCCCCAGGGGGGTGATCAGCCCCAGCATTTT. Protein sequence: CASSPQGGDQPQHF.